One sample yielded the 3 T cell receptor beta chains listed below, sequenced in a study of T-cell reconstitution after alpha-beta-depleted transplantation in children. The TCRbeta library incorporated unique molecular identifiers. TCRdb re-analysed the PCR reads in MiXCR, keeping a single row per CDR3 protein. Among 550,000 to 800,000 distinct CDR3 sequences listed, about an eighth were seen once. Sample: PBMCs, taken before TCRalphabeta/CD19-depleted stem cell transplant. The receptors shown here come from a girl aged 2 to 9 with congenital amegakaryocytic thrombocytopenia, due to receive a stem cell transplant.

The chain recombines TRBV20-1 with TRBJ2-4; D is possibly TRBD2 (6 bases). Trimming took off 0 bases at V and 2 bases at J, with 14 bases between the two ends. The CDR3 is 16 amino acids. Germline CDR1 and CDR2: DFQATT and SNEGSKA (reference sequence). The CDR3 protein is CSARDVLALTKNIQYF. In DNA, the CDR3 is TGCAGTGCTAGAGATGTACTAGCATTAACCAAAAACATTCAGTACTTC.

The chain couples TRBV7-9 to TRBJ2-1; D not certain. The CDR3 sequence is 13 residues long. Germline V gene lookup returns CDR1 SEHNR and CDR2 FQNEAQ (reference sequence). The V end was cut by 5 bases, the J end by 6 bases, with 11 bases between. The DNA for the CDR3 is TGTGCCAGCAGCCACCCAGCCCCCAATGAGCAGTTCTTC. Amino acid sequence: CASSHPAPNEQFF.

This clonotype was found many times. The chain combines TRBV20-1 with TRBJ2-3; D gene ambiguous. Trimming cost V 3 bases and J 3 bases, with 10 bases left between them. CDR1 DFQATT and CDR2 SNEGSKA come from the germline V gene (reference sequence). CDR3 length equals 13 residues. For the CDR3, the DNA is TGCAGTGCTAGGCACAGACCTACAGATACGCAGTATTTT. This gives the protein CSARHRPTDTQYF.